The 17 T cell receptor beta chains reported below all come from one sample, sequenced in a study of beta chain features in type 1 diabetes. As every portion of the isolated RNA was reverse transcribed, the sequencing read expressed TCRB transcripts. Libraries were prepared by immunoSEQ multiplex PCR; TCRdb keeps only in-frame clonotypes and omits some of them. The profile covers 970,000 or so clones, with about 17% appearing a single time and 0.02% to 0.025% taken by the ten largest. Sequenced: naive CD4+ T cells from blood. These receptor sequences come from a woman aged 18-29 years in good health.

This clone has just a few counts. The chain employs TRBV7-2 and TRBJ2-4; D is undetermined. CDR1 and CDR2 (germline): SGHTA, FQGNSA. This CDR3 has 16 amino acids. V dropped 5 bases and J dropped 1 base, with 15 bases sitting between them. The CDR3 bases are TGTGCCAGCAGCGCGTGGTTCCACGAGGCCAAAAACATTCAGTACTTC. Translating gives CASSAWFHEAKNIQYF.

Only a few counts were recorded for this clone. The genes are TRBV21-1 and TRBJ1-2. TRBV21-1 has pseudogene status. CDR3 size: 17 residues. The CDR3 sequence: CASSMRLERLGNYGYTF. The CDR3 DNA reads TGTGCCAGCAGCATGAGGTTAGAACGTCTCGGAAACTATGGCTACACCTTC.

The chain joins TRBV28 to TRBJ2-1; unclear D gene. CDR3 length: 15 amino acids. Trimming shortened V by 6 bases and J by 0 bases, and 12 bases separated the two germline ends. Germline lookup yields CDR1 MDHEN and CDR2 SYDVKM. For the CDR3, the DNA is TGTGCCAGCAGGGGCGGTGGGCTCTCCTACAATGAGCAGTTCTTC. It encodes CASRGGGLSYNEQFF.

V and J are TRBV9 and TRBJ2-5; 15 bases line up with TRBD2. CDR1 and CDR2 (germline): SGDLS, YYNGEE. CDR3 size: 16 residues. V lost 4 bases to trimming and J lost 7 bases; unmatched junction nucleotides: 8. The CDR3 protein is CASSPNEGLAGGTQYF. The CDR3 DNA reads TGTGCCAGCAGCCCCAACGAGGGACTAGCGGGAGGGACCCAGTACTTC.

This clone was seen only a few times. The chain joins TRBV19 to TRBJ1-1, with no clear D. The CDR3 totals 14 residues. Germline CDR1 LNHDA, CDR2 SQIVND (reference sequence). V was shortened by 5 bases and J by 3 bases, with 13 bases between the two germline ends. DNA of the CDR3: TGTGCCAGTAGTTTATTACCAGGACACACTGAAGCTTTCTTT. As protein: CASSLLPGHTEAFF.

This clone has just a few counts. The V and J genes are TRBV19 and TRBJ2-2, with 10 nucleotides matching TRBD2. The CDR3 extends over 15 amino acids. After removal of 5 bases from V and 1 base from J, the junction contained 1 base not matched to a gene. Germline-derived CDR1 and CDR2 are LNHDA and SQIVND (reference sequence). The CDR3, as DNA: TGTGCCAGTAGTTGGACTAGCGGGAACACCGGGGAGCTGTTTTTT. It codes for CASSWTSGNTGELFF.

The chain recombines TRBV7-2 with TRBJ2-5, with TRBD2 matching 8 bases. J lost 11 bases, V lost 1 base, and 6 bases had no gene match. The CDR3 runs to 13 residues. Germline V gives CDR1 SGHTA, CDR2 FQGNSA. For the CDR3, the DNA is TGTGCCAGCAGCTTAGGCGGGAGGCGGGAGCAGTACTTC. Amino acids: CASSLGGRREQYF.

This clone showed up just a few times. The chain couples TRBV7-2 to TRBJ2-7; D is uncertain. The length of the CDR3 is 12 residues. Looked up from germline, CDR1 is SGHTA and CDR2 is FQGNSA. V gave up 1 base and J gave up 9 bases, with 10 bases separating them. CDR3: CASSLEPVGQYF. The CDR3 DNA reads as TGTGCCAGCAGCTTAGAGCCCGTAGGGCAGTACTTC.

V usage is TRBV5-1 and J usage is TRBJ1-5; D not resolved. Trimming left V 4 bases short and J 0 bases short, with 11 bases between. The CDR3 has 15 amino acids. CDR1 and CDR2 (germline): SGHRS, YFSETQ. The CDR3 DNA reads as TGCGCCAGCAGCCCCGGGATACATAGCAATCAGCCCCAGCATTTT. Its protein product is CASSPGIHSNQPQHF.

There are a few counts of this clone. The chain has TRBV19 and TRBJ2-1; no clear D. V was pared by 1 base and J by 4 bases, with 8 bases between. The germline V gene encodes CDR1 LNHDA and CDR2 SQIVND (reference sequence). This CDR3 spans 14 amino acids. The CDR3 spells CASSIGLGYNEQFF. The CDR3 DNA follows: TGTGCCAGTAGTATAGGATTAGGATACAATGAGCAGTTCTTC.

There are a few counts of this clone. The J gene is TRBJ2-2, the V gene TRBV28, with TRBD1 identical over 9 bases. This CDR3 spans 15 amino acids. Germline V CDR1 and CDR2: MDHEN, SYDVKM. V was pared by 6 bases and J by 9 bases, with 11 bases of the junction left unmatched. As DNA, the CDR3 is TGTGCCAGCAGGGCCACAGGGGGCGCTACCCGGGAGCTGTTTTTT. Translation gives CASRATGGATRELFF.

The J gene is TRBJ2-7, the V gene TRBV7-2, with D hard to call. The CDR3 runs 14 residues. Germline CDR1 is SGHTA and CDR2 is FQGNSA. V lost 1 base to trimming and J lost 0 bases, with 7 bases between them. The CDR3 DNA follows: TGTGCCAGCAGCTTAGTGGGCGACTCCTACGAGCAGTACTTC. Amino acids: CASSLVGDSYEQYF.

The gene calls are TRBV7-2 and TRBJ2-7; tentative D call: TRBD1 (6 bases). CDR1 is SGHTA, CDR2 FQGNSA, per germline. The V end was cut by 3 bases, the J end by 7 bases, with 7 bases between. This CDR3 is built from 11 residues. CDR3 coding DNA: TGTGCCAGCAGCTTTGGGACAGAGCAGTACTTC. It yields the protein CASSFGTEQYF.

This clone was seen more than once but under ten times. The chain employs TRBV7-2 and TRBJ2-1; the match to TRBD2 covers 10 bases. In germline, CDR1 is SGHTA, CDR2 FQGNSA. J gave up 0 bases and V 5 bases, and 4 bases lay outside the gene matches. The CDR3 length is 16 residues. The DNA for the CDR3 is TGTGCCAGCAGCCGACTAGCGGGCAGCTCCTACAATGAGCAGTTCTTC. This codes for CASSRLAGSSYNEQFF.

J is TRBJ2-1 and V is TRBV2; 8 nucleotides match TRBD2. Germline values: CDR1 SNHLY, CDR2 FYNNEI. This CDR3 spans 15 amino acids. J lost 7 bases, V lost 5 bases, and 10 bases had no gene match. The CDR3 bases are TGTGCCAGCAGTCCAAGCGGGAGAGTTACAAATGAGCAGTTCTTC. It specifies CASSPSGRVTNEQFF. Looking up the rest from reference TRBV2 and TRBJ2-1 gives the full variable domain: EPEVTQTPSHQVTQMGQEVILRCVPISNHLYFYWYRQILGQKVEFLVSFYNNEISEKSEIFDDQFSVERPDGSNFTLKIRSTKLEDSAMYFCASSPSGRVTNEQFFGPGTRLTVL.

This clone was detected only a few times. One end of the junction varies from germline; a read error may be responsible. The CDR3 DNA reads as TGCGGGACGGAGAGCACAGATACGCAGTATTTT. Translated: CGTESTDTQYF. The chain joins TRBV28 to TRBJ2-3; D tentatively reads TRBD1 or TRBD2 (5 bases each). Germline V gene sequence: CDR1 MDHEN, CDR2 SYDVKM. The CDR3 runs to 11 residues.

CDR3 region: CASSIIAGTNNEQFF. In nucleotides, the CDR3 is TGTGCCAGTAGTATCATAGCGGGAACCAACAATGAGCAGTTCTTC. The genes are TRBV19 and TRBJ2-1; 8 bases align to TRBD2. The ends lost 3 bases at V and 5 bases at J; junction bases unmatched: 6. The CDR3 is 15 residues long. CDR1 is LNHDA and CDR2 is SQIVND in the germline V gene (reference sequence).